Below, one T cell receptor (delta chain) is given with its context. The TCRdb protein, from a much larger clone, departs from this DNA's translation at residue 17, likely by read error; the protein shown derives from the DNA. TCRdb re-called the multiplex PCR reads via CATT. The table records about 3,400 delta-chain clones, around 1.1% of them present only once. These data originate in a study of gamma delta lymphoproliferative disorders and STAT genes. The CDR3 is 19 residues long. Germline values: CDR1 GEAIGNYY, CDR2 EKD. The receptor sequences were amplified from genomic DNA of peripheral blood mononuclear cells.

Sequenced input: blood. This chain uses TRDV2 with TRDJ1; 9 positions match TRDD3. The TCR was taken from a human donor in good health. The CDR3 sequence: CACDFLPTGGEPRTDKRIF. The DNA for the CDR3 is TGTGCCTGTGACTTCCTACCAACTGGGGGAGAGCCCAGAACCGATAAACGCATCTTT.